This TCR beta chain is drawn from a study of CD8 T cells in Susac syndrome. Study background: When blood was collected, patients with Susac syndrome were therapy-naive, were taking corticosteroids, or were receiving intravenous immunoglobulin alone.

Trimming shortened V by 5 bases and J by 1 base, and 18 bases separated the two germline ends. This CDR3 comprises 17 residues. Germline V gene lookup returns CDR1 MNHEY and CDR2 SMNVEV (reference sequence). The RNA input was roughly 0.45 to 1 ug, and it was reverse transcribed with random hexamers. The immunoSEQ assay covered 54 Vbeta and 13 Jbeta segments for CDR3. TCRdb re-derived calls from the immunoSEQ multiplex PCR reads in MiXCR, one entry per CDR3 protein. The profile shows 71,000 or so distinct CDR3 sequences, 93% of them singletons. Study observations and caveats: There was no clonal expansion in the CD4+ T cell repertoires of Susac syndrome.

On this clonotype itself: Its cognate antigen is unknown.

This sequence joins TRBV27 and TRBJ2-4, with D maybe TRBD1 (5 bases). Sample: CD4+ T cells from PBMCs. The source of this sequence is a human donor with Susac syndrome. CDR3 sequence reads: CASSPPRAGIAKNIQYF. CDR3 nucleotides: TGTGCCAGCAGTCCCCCTCGGGCAGGGATCGCCAAAAACATTCAGTACTTC.